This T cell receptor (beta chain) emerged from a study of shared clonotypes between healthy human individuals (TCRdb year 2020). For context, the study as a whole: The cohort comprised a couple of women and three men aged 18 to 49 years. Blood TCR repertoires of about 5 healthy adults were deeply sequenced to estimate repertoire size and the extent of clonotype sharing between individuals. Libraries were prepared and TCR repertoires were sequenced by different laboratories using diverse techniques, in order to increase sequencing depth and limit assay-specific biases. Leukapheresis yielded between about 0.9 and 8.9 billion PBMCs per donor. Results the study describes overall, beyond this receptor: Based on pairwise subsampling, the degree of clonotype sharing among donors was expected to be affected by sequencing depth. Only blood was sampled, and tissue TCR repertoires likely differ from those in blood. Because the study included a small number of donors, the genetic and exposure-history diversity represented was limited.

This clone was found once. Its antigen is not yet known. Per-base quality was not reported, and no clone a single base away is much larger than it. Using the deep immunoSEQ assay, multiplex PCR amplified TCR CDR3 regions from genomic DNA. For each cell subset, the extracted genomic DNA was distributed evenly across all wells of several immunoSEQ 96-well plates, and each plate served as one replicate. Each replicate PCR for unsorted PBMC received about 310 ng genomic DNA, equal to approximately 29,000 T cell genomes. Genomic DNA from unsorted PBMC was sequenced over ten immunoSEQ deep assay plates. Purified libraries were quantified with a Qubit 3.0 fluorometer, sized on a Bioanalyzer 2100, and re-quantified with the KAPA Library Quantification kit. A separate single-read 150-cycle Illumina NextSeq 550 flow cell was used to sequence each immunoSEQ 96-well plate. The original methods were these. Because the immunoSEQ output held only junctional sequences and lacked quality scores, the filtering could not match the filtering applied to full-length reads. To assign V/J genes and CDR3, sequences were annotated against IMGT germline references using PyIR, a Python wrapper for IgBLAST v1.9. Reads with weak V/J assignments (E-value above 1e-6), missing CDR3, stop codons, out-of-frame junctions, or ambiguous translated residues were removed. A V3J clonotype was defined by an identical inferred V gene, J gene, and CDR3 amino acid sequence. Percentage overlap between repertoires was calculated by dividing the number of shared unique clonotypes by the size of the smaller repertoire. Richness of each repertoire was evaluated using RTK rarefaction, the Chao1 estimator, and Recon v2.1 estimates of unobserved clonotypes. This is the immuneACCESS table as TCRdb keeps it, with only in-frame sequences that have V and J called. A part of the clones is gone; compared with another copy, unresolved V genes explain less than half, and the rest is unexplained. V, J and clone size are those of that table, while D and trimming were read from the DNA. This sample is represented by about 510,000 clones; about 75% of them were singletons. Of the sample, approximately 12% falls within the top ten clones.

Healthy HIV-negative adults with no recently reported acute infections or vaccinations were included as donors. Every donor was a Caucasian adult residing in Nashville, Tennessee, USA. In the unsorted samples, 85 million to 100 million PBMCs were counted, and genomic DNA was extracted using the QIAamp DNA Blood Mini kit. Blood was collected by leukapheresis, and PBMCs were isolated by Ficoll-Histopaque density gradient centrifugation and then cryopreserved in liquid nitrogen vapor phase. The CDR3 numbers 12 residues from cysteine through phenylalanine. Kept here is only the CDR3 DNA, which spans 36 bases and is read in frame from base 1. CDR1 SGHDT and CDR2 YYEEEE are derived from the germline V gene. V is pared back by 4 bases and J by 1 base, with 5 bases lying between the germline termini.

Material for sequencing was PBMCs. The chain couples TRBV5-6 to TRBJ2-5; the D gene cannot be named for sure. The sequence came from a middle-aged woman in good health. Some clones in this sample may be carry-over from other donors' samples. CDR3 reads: CASSRPQETQYF. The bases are TGTGCCAGCAGCAGGCCCCAAGAGACCCAGTACTTC.